Below, 18 T cell receptor beta chains from the same sample are listed, as sequenced in a study of cytomegalovirus exposure and HLA in healthy donors. Clones were read by immunoSEQ multiplex PCR, and TCRdb kept only the in-frame ones, dropping some. This table has 160,000 or so clones, about 82% appearing once. The sample comprised PBMCs. These receptor sequences come from a man younger than 45 in good health and CMV-seropositive.

The chain uses TRBV5-6 and TRBJ2-2, with D perhaps TRBD2 (6 bases). Per the germline V gene, CDR1 is SGHDT and CDR2 is YYEEEE. CDR3 length equals 14 residues. V was trimmed by 0 bases and J by 6 bases, leaving 9 bases between them. As DNA, the CDR3 is TGTGCCAGCAGCTTGGCCGGGGAGGCCGGGGAGCTGTTTTTT. As protein: CASSLAGEAGELFF.

This sequence joins TRBV7-2 and TRBJ2-7, with TRBD1 identical over 7 bases. Trimming removed 2 bases from V and 3 bases from J; junction bases left unmatched: 7. Germline CDR1 is SGHTA and CDR2 is FQGNSA. The CDR3 is made up of 15 amino acids. The CDR3 bases are TGTGCCAGCAGCTTACGCCTGGGGGACAGCTACGAGCAGTACTTC. Its protein is CASSLRLGDSYEQYF.

The J gene is TRBJ1-2, the V gene TRBV2, with 9 bases that match TRBD1. Germline CDR1 SNHLY, CDR2 FYNNEI. CDR3 length: 15 residues. V lost 2 bases, J lost 7 bases, and 8 bases stayed unmatched. The CDR3 DNA is TGTGCCAGCAGTGAACCGGGACAGGGTTTGCGTGGCTACACCTTC. Protein product: CASSEPGQGLRGYTF.

This sequence joins TRBV9 and TRBJ2-1; 8 bases are shared with TRBD2. The V segment lost 0 bases and the J segment 6 bases; nucleotides outside the gene matches: 5. This CDR3 contains 15 residues. In germline, CDR1 is SGDLS, CDR2 YYNGEE. This CDR3 is CASSVVGTRGNEQFF. DNA of the CDR3: TGTGCCAGCAGCGTAGTCGGGACTAGGGGCAATGAGCAGTTCTTC.

The chain combines TRBV6-1 with TRBJ2-6; D unclear. CDR1 is MNHNS and CDR2 is SASEGT in the germline V gene. Trimming shortened V by 4 bases and J by 0 bases, and 7 bases separated the two germline ends. The CDR3 loop spans 15 amino acids. The CDR3 DNA is TGTGCCAGCAGTGGTGGGCTCTCTGGGGCCAACGTCCTGACTTTC. Its translation is CASSGGLSGANVLTF.

This clone was observed a single time. The chain has TRBV5-4 and TRBJ2-7, with 7 nucleotides matching TRBD1. The CDR3 runs to 15 residues. Trimming cost V 0 bases and J 12 bases; bases outside gene matches: 15. Germline values: CDR1 SGHNT, CDR2 YYREEE (reference sequence). CDR3 region: CASSLDRTGHRTWYF. The CDR3 region has the DNA TGTGCCAGCAGCTTGGACCGGACAGGACACCGGACTTGGTACTTC. Full variable domain (missing parts from reference TRBV5-4 and TRBJ2-7): ETGVTQSPTHLIKTRGQQVTLRCSSQSGHNTVSWYQQALGQGPQFIFQYYREEENGRGNFPPRFSGLQFPNYSSELNVNALELDDSALYLCASSLDRTGHRTWYFGPGTRLTVT.

The V call is TRBV9, the J call TRBJ2-7, with 8 bases that match TRBD2. The germline CDR1 and CDR2 sequences are SGDLS and YYNGEE. This CDR3 is 14 amino acids long. Germline trimming cut 3 bases from V and 3 bases from J; bases unmatched to any gene: 5. The CDR3, as DNA: TGTGCCAGCAGCGGGGGACTAGGGCACTACGAGCAGTACTTC. This sequence encodes CASSGGLGHYEQYF. The full variable domain, completed using reference TRBV9 and TRBJ2-7, is DSGVTQTPKHLITATGQRVTLRCSPRSGDLSVYWYQQSLDQGLQFLIQYYNGEERAKGNILERFSAQQFPDLHSELNLSSLELGDSALYFCASSGGLGHYEQYFGPGTRLTVT.

This chain connects TRBV19 to TRBJ1-5; possible D gene TRBD1, 5 bases. Trimming took 4 bases from V and 0 from J, leaving 7 bases between them. In germline, CDR1 is LNHDA, CDR2 SQIVND (reference sequence). The CDR3 contains 14 residues. The CDR3 nucleotides read TGTGCCAGTAGTACAGGGTTTAGCAATCAGCCCCAGCATTTT. It encodes CASSTGFSNQPQHF.

The rearrangement joins TRBV4-1 to TRBJ2-7, with a possible D match to TRBD2 (6 bases). The V end lost 4 bases, the J end lost 2 bases, and 18 bases lay between the germline ends. This CDR3 is built from 16 residues. CDR1 and CDR2 (germline): MGHRA, YSYEKL. This CDR3 is CASSPEGLSSTYEQYF. For the CDR3, the DNA is TGCGCCAGCAGCCCCGAAGGACTATCGTCAACCTACGAGCAGTACTTC.

The chain is built from TRBV19 and TRBJ1-2; possibly TRBD1 for D (6 bases). The CDR3 consists of 15 residues. CDR1 and CDR2 from the germline V gene are LNHDA and SQIVND (reference sequence). The germline V and J ends were trimmed by 5 bases and 4 bases, with 17 bases remaining between them. CDR3 protein: CASSGAGHLPYGYTF. CDR3 sequence (DNA): TGTGCCAGTAGTGGAGCGGGACATCTTCCCTATGGCTACACCTTC.

The chain has TRBV7-6 and TRBJ2-2; a weak D match, TRBD2 (7 bases). Germline V gives CDR1 SGHVS, CDR2 FNYEAQ. Trimming cost V 0 bases and J 5 bases, with 16 bases left between them. The CDR3 sequence is 17 residues long. CDR3 sequence reads: CASSLASGGRQTGELFF. In nucleotides, the CDR3 is TGTGCCAGCAGCTTAGCGTCGGGGGGCCGCCAGACCGGGGAGCTGTTTTTT. Supplemented by reference TRBV7-6 and TRBJ2-2, the full variable domain reads GAGVSQSPRYKVTKRGQDVALRCDPISGHVSLYWYRQALGQGPEFLTYFNYEAQQDKSGLPNDRFSAERPEGSISTLTIQRTEQRDSAMYRCASSLASGGRQTGELFFGEGSRLTVL.

This chain uses TRBV6-1 with TRBJ2-3; D is uncertain. The CDR3 has 17 residues. Germline assignment: CDR1 MNHNS and CDR2 SASEGT. The germline V and J ends were trimmed by 2 bases and 6 bases, with 21 bases remaining between them. The CDR3 reads CASSESTVLVIRDTQYF. The DNA of the CDR3 is TGTGCCAGCAGTGAATCTACCGTTCTTGTGATTCGGGATACGCAGTATTTT.

V gene TRBV10-2 combines with J gene TRBJ2-3; 8 bases map to TRBD1. Germline V CDR1 and CDR2: WSHSY, SAAADI. CDR3 length equals 13 residues. Trimming cost V 6 bases and J 2 bases; bases outside gene matches: 1. This CDR3 is CASRDRVTDTQYF. The DNA for the CDR3 is TGCGCCAGCAGGGACAGGGTCACAGATACGCAGTATTTT.

The CDR3 spells CASSLSSGRAETYEQYF. CDR3 DNA: TGTGCCAGCAGCTTAAGCTCGGGCAGGGCCGAAACCTACGAGCAGTACTTC. The chain uses TRBV7-9 and TRBJ2-7, with D possibly TRBD1 on 5 matching bases. Germline V gene data show CDR1 as SEHNR and CDR2 as FQNEAQ (reference sequence). This CDR3 comprises 17 residues. Trimming took off 2 bases at V and 2 bases at J, with 19 bases between the two ends.

This clone was seen a single time. The chain employs TRBV5-1 and TRBJ1-1; D is unclear. CDR3 length: 17 amino acids. Per the germline V gene, CDR1 is SGHRS and CDR2 is YFSETQ. V lost 0 bases and J 1 base, leaving 16 bases between the germline ends. CDR3 sequence: CASSLGLLLRANTEAFF. CDR3 coding DNA: TGCGCCAGCAGCTTGGGTTTGCTCCTGAGAGCGAACACTGAAGCTTTCTTT.

V is TRBV5-5 and J is TRBJ1-2; 7 bases are a match to TRBD1. Germline CDR1 and CDR2: SGHKS and YYEKEE (reference sequence). Losses at the gene ends were 3 bases for V and 7 bases for J; bases not matched to a gene: 6. The length of the CDR3 is 13 residues. Here the CDR3 reads CASSSRQGGGYTF. The CDR3 DNA follows: TGTGCCAGCAGCTCACGACAGGGAGGTGGCTACACCTTC.

J is TRBJ1-2 and V is TRBV6-5; possibly TRBD1 for D (5 bases). Germline V CDR1 and CDR2: MNHEY, SVGAGI. This CDR3 has 13 residues. Trimming removed 5 bases at V and 5 bases at J, with 12 bases between. CDR3 amino acids: CASSPYGGYGYTF. DNA for the CDR3: TGTGCCAGCAGTCCTTACGGGGGTTATGGCTACACCTTC.

V and J are TRBV5-4 and TRBJ2-7, with 9 bases fitting TRBD2. The CDR3 runs 15 residues. The V and J ends lost 5 bases and 0 bases, in that order; junction bases with no gene match: 6. Germline V gives CDR1 SGHNT, CDR2 YYREEE (reference sequence). This chain's CDR3 is CASSPQRGDSYEQYF. Written as DNA, the CDR3 is TGTGCCAGCAGTCCCCAGCGGGGGGACTCCTACGAGCAGTACTTC. Variable domain in full (rest from reference TRBV5-4 and TRBJ2-7): ETGVTQSPTHLIKTRGQQVTLRCSSQSGHNTVSWYQQALGQGPQFIFQYYREEENGRGNFPPRFSGLQFPNYSSELNVNALELDDSALYLCASSPQRGDSYEQYFGPGTRLTVT.